This T cell receptor beta chain was identified in a study of T cell repertoires in cytomegalovirus infection. On the study more broadly: Shared public TCR beta signatures pointed to both CMV infection and a matching HLA type. Regarding the study as a whole: Carriers of CMV and the relevant HLA type were discriminated by public TCR beta frequency. The ex vivo response was dominated by HLA-C-restricted CMV-specific TCR beta clonotypes.

Points on this clonotype: What it recognizes is unknown.

TCRdb ran MiXCR on the reads and lists one entry per CDR3 protein. Altogether approximately 500,000 distinct CDR3 sequences are present, 30% to 40% being singletons, with the ten largest covering about a sixth. The sequencing here drew on cultured PBMCs, taken from culture after CMV antigen stimulation. The sequence was collected from a human donor in good health (CMV status not recorded). Some clones in this sample may be carry-over from other donors' samples.

The CDR3 DNA follows: TGTGCCAGCAGTCTCCTTGACAGTGAAGCTTTCTTT. Protein sequence: CASSLLDSEAFF. This rearrangement joins TRBV28 to TRBJ1-1, with a tentative D call TRBD1 (5 bases). This CDR3 is built from 12 residues. Germline lookup yields CDR1 MDHEN and CDR2 SYDVKM. Trimming shortened V by 5 bases and J by 7 bases, and 11 bases separated the two germline ends.